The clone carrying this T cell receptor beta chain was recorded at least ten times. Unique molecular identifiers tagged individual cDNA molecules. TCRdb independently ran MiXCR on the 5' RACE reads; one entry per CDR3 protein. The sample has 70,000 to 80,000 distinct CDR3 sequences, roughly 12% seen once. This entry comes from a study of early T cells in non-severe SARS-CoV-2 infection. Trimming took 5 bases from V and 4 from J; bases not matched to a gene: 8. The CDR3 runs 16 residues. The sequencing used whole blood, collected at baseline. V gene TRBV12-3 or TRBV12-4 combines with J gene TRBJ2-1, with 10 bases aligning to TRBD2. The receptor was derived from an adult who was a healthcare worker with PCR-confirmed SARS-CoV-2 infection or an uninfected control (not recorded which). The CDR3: CASSPSGGGSYNEQFF. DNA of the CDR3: TGTGCCAGCAGTCCTAGCGGGGGAGGGTCGTACAATGAGCAGTTCTTC.